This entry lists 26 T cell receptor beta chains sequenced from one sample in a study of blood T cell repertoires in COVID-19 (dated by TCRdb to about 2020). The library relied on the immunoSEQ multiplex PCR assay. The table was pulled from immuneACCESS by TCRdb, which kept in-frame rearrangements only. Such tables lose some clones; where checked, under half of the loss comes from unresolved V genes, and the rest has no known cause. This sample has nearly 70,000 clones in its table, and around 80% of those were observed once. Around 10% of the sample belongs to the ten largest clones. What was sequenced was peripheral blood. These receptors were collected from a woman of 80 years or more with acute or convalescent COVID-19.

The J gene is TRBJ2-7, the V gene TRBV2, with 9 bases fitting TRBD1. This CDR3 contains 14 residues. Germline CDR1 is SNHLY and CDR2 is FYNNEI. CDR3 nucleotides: TGTGTCGTTAATCGGGACAGGGAGACCTACGAGCAGTACTTC. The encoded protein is CVVNRDRETYEQYF.

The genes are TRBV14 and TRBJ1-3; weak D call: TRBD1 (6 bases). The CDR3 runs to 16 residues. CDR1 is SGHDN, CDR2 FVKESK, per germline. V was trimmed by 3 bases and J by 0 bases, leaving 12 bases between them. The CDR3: CASSQPTGISGNTIYF. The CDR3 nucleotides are TGTGCCAGCAGCCAGCCAACAGGGATCTCTGGAAACACCATATATTTT.

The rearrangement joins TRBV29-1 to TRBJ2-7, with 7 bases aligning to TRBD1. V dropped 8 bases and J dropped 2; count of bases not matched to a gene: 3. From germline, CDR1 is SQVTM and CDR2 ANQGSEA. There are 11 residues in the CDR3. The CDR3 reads CSITGAYEQYF. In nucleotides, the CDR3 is TGCAGCATTACAGGGGCCTACGAGCAGTACTTC.

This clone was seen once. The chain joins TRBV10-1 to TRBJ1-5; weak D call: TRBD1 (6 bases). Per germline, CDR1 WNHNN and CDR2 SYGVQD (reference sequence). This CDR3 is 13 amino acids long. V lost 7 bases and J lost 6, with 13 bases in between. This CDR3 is CASNGGHGQPQHF. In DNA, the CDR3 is TGCGCCAGCAACGGGGGGCACGGTCAGCCCCAGCATTTT.

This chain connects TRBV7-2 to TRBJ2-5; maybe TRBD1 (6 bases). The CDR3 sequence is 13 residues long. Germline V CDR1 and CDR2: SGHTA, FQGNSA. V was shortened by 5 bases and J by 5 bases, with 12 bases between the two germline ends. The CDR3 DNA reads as TGTGCCAGCAGCGTCGGGACACCTGAGACCCAGTACTTC. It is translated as CASSVGTPETQYF.

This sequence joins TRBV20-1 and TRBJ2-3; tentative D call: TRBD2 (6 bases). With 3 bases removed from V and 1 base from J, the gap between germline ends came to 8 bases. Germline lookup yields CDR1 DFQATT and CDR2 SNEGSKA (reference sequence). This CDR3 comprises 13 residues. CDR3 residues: CSASPGGTDTQYF. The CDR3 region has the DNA TGCAGTGCTAGTCCGGGGGGCACAGATACGCAGTATTTT.

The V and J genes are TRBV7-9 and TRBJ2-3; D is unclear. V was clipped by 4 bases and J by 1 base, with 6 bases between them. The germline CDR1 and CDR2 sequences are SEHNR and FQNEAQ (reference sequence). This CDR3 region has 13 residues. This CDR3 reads CASSYSGTDTQYF. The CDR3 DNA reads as TGTGCCAGCAGCTATTCAGGCACAGATACGCAGTATTTT.

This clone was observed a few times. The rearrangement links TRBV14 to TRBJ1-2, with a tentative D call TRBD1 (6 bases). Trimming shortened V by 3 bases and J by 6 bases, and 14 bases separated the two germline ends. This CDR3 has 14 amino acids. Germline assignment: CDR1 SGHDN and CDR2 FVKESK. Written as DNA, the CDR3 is TGTGCCAGCAGCCACGATACAGGGTCCCATGGCTACACCTTC. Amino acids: CASSHDTGSHGYTF. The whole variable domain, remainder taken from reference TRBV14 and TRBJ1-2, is EAGVTQFPSHSVIEKGQTVTLRCDPISGHDNLYWYRRVMGKEIKFLLHFVKESKQDESGMPNNRFLAERTGGTYSTLKVQPAELEDSGVYFCASSHDTGSHGYTFGSGTRLTVV.

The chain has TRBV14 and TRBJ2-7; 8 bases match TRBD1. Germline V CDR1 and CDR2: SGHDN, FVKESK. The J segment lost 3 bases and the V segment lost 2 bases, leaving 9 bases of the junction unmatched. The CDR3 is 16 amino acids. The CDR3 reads CASSQTRAGGFYEQYF. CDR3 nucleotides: TGTGCCAGCAGCCAAACCCGGGCAGGGGGCTTCTACGAGCAGTACTTC.

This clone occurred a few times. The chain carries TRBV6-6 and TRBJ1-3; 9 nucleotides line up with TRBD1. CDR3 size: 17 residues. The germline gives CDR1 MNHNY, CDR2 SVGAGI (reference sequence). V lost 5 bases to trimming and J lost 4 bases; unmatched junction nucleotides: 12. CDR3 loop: CASSPPAGQGKGNTIYF. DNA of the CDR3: TGTGCCAGCAGTCCTCCTGCGGGACAGGGCAAGGGAAACACCATATATTTT.

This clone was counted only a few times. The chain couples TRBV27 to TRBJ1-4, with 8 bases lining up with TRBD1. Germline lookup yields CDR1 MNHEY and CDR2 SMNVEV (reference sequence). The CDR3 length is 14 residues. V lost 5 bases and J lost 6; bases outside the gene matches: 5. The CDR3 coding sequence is TGTGCCAGCAGTAACAGGGGGAGGGATGAAAAACTGTTTTTT. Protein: CASSNRGRDEKLFF.

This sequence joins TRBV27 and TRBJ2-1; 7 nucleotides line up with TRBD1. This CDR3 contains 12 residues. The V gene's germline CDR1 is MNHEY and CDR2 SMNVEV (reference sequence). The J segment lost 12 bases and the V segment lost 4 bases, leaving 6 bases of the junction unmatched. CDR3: CASSSRGMWQFF. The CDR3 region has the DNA TGTGCCAGCAGTTCCAGGGGGATGTGGCAGTTCTTC.

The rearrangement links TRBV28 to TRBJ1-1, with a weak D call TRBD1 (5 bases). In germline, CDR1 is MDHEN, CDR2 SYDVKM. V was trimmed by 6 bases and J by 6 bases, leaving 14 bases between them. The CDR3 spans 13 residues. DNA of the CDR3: TGTGCCAGCAGATCGGCGGGGCGCCCTGAAGCTTTCTTT. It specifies CASRSAGRPEAFF.

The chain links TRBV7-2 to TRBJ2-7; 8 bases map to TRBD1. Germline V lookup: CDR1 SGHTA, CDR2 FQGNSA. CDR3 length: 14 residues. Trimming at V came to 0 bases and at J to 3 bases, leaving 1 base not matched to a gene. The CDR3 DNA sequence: TGTGCCAGCAGCTTAGCGACAGGGGTCTACGAGCAGTACTTC. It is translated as CASSLATGVYEQYF. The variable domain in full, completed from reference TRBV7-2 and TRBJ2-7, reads GAGVSQSPSNKVTEKGKDVELRCDPISGHTALYWYRQSLGQGLEFLIYFQGNSAPDKSGLPSDRFSAERTGGSVSTLTIQRTQQEDSAVYLCASSLATGVYEQYFGPGTRLTVT.

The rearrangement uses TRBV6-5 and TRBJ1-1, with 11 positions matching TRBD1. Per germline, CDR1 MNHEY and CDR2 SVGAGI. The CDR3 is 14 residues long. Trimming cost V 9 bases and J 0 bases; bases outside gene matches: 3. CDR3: CASGQGALNTEAFF. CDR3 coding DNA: TGTGCCAGTGGACAGGGGGCATTGAACACTGAAGCTTTCTTT.

CDR3 DNA sequence: TGCAGCGTTGACCCCAGGGCGTTAGCGGGGGGTGAAGCTTTCTTT. Encoded protein: CSVDPRALAGGEAFF. This sequence joins TRBV29-1 and TRBJ1-1, with a tentative D call TRBD1 (5 bases). Trimming shortened V by 3 bases and J by 7 bases, and 21 bases separated the two germline ends. The CDR3 contains 15 residues. The V gene's germline CDR1 is SQVTM and CDR2 ANQGSEA.

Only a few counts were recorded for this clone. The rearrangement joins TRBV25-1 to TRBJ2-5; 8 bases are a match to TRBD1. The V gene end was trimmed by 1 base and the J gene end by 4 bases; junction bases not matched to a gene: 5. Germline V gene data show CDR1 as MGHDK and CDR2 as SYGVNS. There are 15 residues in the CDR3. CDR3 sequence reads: CASSEWSGGRETQYF. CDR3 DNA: TGTGCCAGCAGTGAATGGTCAGGGGGCAGAGAGACCCAGTACTTC.

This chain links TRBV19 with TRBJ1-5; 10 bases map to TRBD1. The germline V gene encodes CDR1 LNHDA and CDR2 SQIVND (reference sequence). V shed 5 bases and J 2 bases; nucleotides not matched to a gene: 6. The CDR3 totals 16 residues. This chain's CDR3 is CASSYGQGGGNQPQHF. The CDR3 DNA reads TGTGCCAGTAGTTACGGACAGGGGGGTGGCAATCAGCCCCAGCATTTT.

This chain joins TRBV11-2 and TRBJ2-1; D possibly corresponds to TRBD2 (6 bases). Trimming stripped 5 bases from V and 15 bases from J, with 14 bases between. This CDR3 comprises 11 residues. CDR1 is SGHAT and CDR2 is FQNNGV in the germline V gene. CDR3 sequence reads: CASSVVLARFF. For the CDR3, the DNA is TGTGCCAGCAGCGTGGTCCTAGCGCGGTTCTTC.

This chain's CDR3 is CASSLGRGNYEQYF. CDR3 sequence (DNA): TGCGCCAGCAGCTTGGGGCGGGGAAACTACGAGCAGTACTTC. The V gene is TRBV5-1, the J gene TRBJ2-7; perhaps TRBD2 as D (6 bases). Germline assignment: CDR1 SGHRS and CDR2 YFSETQ. The CDR3 runs to 14 residues. Between the trimmed V and J ends, which lost 0 bases and 3 bases, there was a span of 10 bases.

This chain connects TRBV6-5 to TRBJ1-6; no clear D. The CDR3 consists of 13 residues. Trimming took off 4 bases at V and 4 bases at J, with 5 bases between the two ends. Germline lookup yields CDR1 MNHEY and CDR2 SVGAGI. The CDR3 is CASSLSYNSPLHF. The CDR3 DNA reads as TGTGCCAGCAGTTTGTCATATAATTCACCCCTCCACTTT.

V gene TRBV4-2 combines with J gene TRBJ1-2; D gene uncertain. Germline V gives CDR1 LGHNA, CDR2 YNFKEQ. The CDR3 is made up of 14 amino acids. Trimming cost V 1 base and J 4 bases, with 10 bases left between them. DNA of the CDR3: TGTGCCAGCAGCCAAGGGAGCGTTCGCTATGGCTACACCTTC. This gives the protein CASSQGSVRYGYTF.

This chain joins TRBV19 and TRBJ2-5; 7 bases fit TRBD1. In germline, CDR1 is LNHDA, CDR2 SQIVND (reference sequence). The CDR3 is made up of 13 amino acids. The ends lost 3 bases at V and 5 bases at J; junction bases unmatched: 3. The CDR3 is CASSMTGSETQYF. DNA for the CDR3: TGTGCCAGTAGTATGACAGGGTCGGAGACCCAGTACTTC. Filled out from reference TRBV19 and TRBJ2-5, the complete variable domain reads DGGITQSPKYLFRKEGQNVTLSCEQNLNHDAMYWYRQDPGQGLRLIYYSQIVNDFQKGDIAEGYSVSREKKESFPLTVTSAQKNPTAFYLCASSMTGSETQYFGPGTRLLVL.

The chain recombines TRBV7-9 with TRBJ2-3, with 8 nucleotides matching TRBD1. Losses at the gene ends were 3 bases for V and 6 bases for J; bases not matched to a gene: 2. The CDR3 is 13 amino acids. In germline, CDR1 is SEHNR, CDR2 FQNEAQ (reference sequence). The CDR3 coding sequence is TGTGCCAGCAGCTTTGACAGGGGTGATACGCAGTATTTT. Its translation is CASSFDRGDTQYF.

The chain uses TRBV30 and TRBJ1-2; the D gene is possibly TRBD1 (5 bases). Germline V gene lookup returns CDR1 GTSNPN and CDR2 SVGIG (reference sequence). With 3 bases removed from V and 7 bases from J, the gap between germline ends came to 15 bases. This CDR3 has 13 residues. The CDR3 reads CAWSPGGGGGYTF. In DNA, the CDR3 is TGTGCCTGGAGCCCCGGGGGGGGTGGTGGCTACACCTTC.

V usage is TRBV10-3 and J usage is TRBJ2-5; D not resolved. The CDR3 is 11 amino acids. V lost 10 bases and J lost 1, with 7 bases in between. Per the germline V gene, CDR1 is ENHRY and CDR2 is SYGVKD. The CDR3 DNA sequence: TGTGCCACCTCTACCCAAGAGACCCAGTACTTC. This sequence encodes CATSTQETQYF.